These 21 T cell receptor beta chains were all obtained from the same sample, sequenced in a study of shared clonotypes between healthy human individuals. Some clones are missing from TCRdb's copy, which holds only in-frame ones; the method was immunoSEQ multiplex PCR. The repertoire has about 2.3 million clones, roughly 93% of them found once; the top ten carry 0.39%. The specimen was naive CD4+ T cells from PBMCs. The subset was: CD45RA+ positively selected. These receptors were taken from a man between 18 and 35 years old in good health. Some clones in this sample may be carry-over from other donors' samples.

J is TRBJ2-3 and V is TRBV13, with D tentatively TRBD2 (6 bases). CDR3 size: 15 residues. The V end lost 8 bases, the J end lost 2 bases, and 17 bases lay between the germline ends. In germline, CDR1 is PRHDT, CDR2 FYEKMQ (reference sequence). The CDR3: CASLSSVKYTDTQYF. CDR3 bases: TGTGCCAGCCTGTCTAGCGTCAAGTACACAGATACGCAGTATTTT. The entire variable domain, with the rest obtained from reference TRBV13 and TRBJ2-3, is as follows: AAGVIQSPRHLIKEKRETATLKCYPIPRHDTVYWYQQGPGQDPQFLISFYEKMQSDKGSIPDRFSAQQFSDYHSELNMSSLELGDSALYFCASLSSVKYTDTQYFGPGTRLTVL.

Note on this clone: The same CDR3 also results from other DNA sequences found in this sample. This chain joins TRBV5-1 and TRBJ1-4; TRBD1 matches at 11 bases. The J segment lost 5 bases and the V segment lost 4 bases, leaving 1 base of the junction unmatched. This CDR3 has 14 residues. Germline CDR1 SGHRS, CDR2 YFSETQ. The CDR3 sequence: CASSGQGANEKLFF. The DNA for the CDR3 is TGCGCCAGCAGCGGACAGGGGGCGAATGAAAAACTGTTTTTT.

The V call is TRBV5-1, the J call TRBJ2-5; 11 bases match TRBD2. From germline, CDR1 is SGHRS and CDR2 YFSETQ. This CDR3 spans 14 amino acids. The V gene end was trimmed by 6 bases and the J gene end by 0 bases; junction bases not matched to a gene: 1. In DNA form, the CDR3 reads TGCGCCAGCATGACTAGCGGGAACCAAGAGACCCAGTACTTC. It codes for CASMTSGNQETQYF.

J is TRBJ1-1 and V is TRBV28; a possible D gene is TRBD1 (5 bases). Germline assignment: CDR1 MDHEN and CDR2 SYDVKM. Trimming pared 5 bases from V and 3 bases from J, leaving 13 bases between. The CDR3 has 14 residues. CDR3 region: CASSVRGRDTEAFF. The CDR3 DNA is TGTGCCAGCAGTGTGCGGGGGAGGGACACTGAAGCTTTCTTT.

V usage is TRBV5-6 and J usage is TRBJ2-7; D is possibly TRBD1 (5 bases). Germline loops: CDR1 SGHDT, CDR2 YYEEEE. Trimming removed 4 bases at V and 3 bases at J, with 5 bases between. The CDR3 has 11 amino acids. In DNA form, the CDR3 reads TGTGCCAGCAGCCAGGGCTACGAGCAGTACTTC. This encodes CASSQGYEQYF.

This chain joins TRBV27 and TRBJ1-1, with D possibly being TRBD1 (5 bases). CDR1 MNHEY and CDR2 SMNVEV come from the germline V gene (reference sequence). This CDR3 comprises 14 residues. V was trimmed by 4 bases and J by 2 bases, leaving 11 bases between them. The CDR3: CASSWGTANTEAFF. CDR3 sequence (DNA): TGTGCCAGCAGTTGGGGGACGGCCAACACTGAAGCTTTCTTT.

The CDR3 spells CASSGLAGRGGSETQYF. The DNA for the CDR3 is TGTGCCAGCAGCGGACTAGCGGGAAGGGGGGGGTCAGAGACCCAGTACTTC. This chain connects TRBV2 to TRBJ2-5, with 12 positions matching TRBD2. This CDR3 has 17 residues. Germline-derived CDR1 and CDR2 are SNHLY and FYNNEI. The V and J ends lost 6 bases and 4 bases, in that order; junction bases with no gene match: 12.

This clone has just one count. The sample holds other DNA sequences that translate to the same CDR3. This rearrangement joins TRBV7-2 to TRBJ1-2; the D is unclear. There are 13 residues in the CDR3. The germline gives CDR1 SGHTA, CDR2 FQGNSA. Trimming cost V 1 base and J 4 bases, with 7 bases left between them. The CDR3 nucleotides read TGTGCCAGCAGCTTAGGTCGGAGCTATGGCTACACCTTC. Translation gives CASSLGRSYGYTF.

The V and J genes are TRBV21-1 and TRBJ1-1. TRBV21-1 is assigned pseudogene status. The CDR3 has 16 amino acids. CDR3 nucleotide sequence: TGTGCCAGCAGCGCGATAGCCCCCGAGGGCCACACTGAAGCTTTCTTT. It encodes CASSAIAPEGHTEAFF.

The gene calls are TRBV7-2 and TRBJ2-1; 9 nucleotides align to TRBD2. This CDR3 spans 15 amino acids. V lost 4 bases to trimming and J lost 4 bases; unmatched junction nucleotides: 5. Looked up from germline, CDR1 is SGHTA and CDR2 is FQGNSA. In DNA, the CDR3 is TGTGCCAGCAGCTGGCGGGAGGGCCCTTACAATGAGCAGTTCTTC. It translates to CASSWREGPYNEQFF.

Details on this clone: Different DNA sequences within this sample yield the same CDR3. V usage is TRBV30 and J usage is TRBJ1-2, with D tentatively TRBD1 (5 bases). This CDR3 has 12 amino acids. Trimming stripped 0 bases from V and 8 bases from J, with 10 bases between. Germline V gene data show CDR1 as GTSNPN and CDR2 as SVGIG (reference sequence). The CDR3 sequence is CAWSVLGPGYTF. Written as DNA, the CDR3 is TGTGCCTGGAGTGTACTGGGACCCGGCTACACCTTC.

The chain employs TRBV9 and TRBJ1-1; the D gene is possibly TRBD1 (5 bases). Germline V lookup: CDR1 SGDLS, CDR2 YYNGEE. The ends were cut back, 3 bases at V and 0 bases at J, with 9 bases in the middle. CDR3 length equals 14 residues. The DNA of the CDR3 is TGTGCCAGCAGCGCAGGACATCTGAACACTGAAGCTTTCTTT. Its protein product is CASSAGHLNTEAFF.

The V and J genes are TRBV6-4 and TRBJ2-3; 11 positions agree with TRBD2. From germline, CDR1 is MRHNA and CDR2 SNTAGT. V lost 4 bases and J lost 6; bases outside the gene matches: 3. The length of the CDR3 is 14 residues. DNA for the CDR3: TGTGCCAGCAGTGTGTCTAGCGGGAGGGATACGCAGTATTTT. Translation: CASSVSSGRDTQYF.

Remarks on this clone: This same CDR3 is encoded by further DNA sequences in the sample. This chain's CDR3 is CASSLTGGEQYF. CDR3 nucleotides: TGTGCCAGCAGCTTGACAGGGGGCGAGCAGTACTTC. This rearrangement joins TRBV28 to TRBJ2-7; TRBD1 matches at 9 bases. The CDR3 loop spans 12 amino acids. V gave up 6 bases and J gave up 6 bases; unmatched junction bases: 3. Germline lookup yields CDR1 MDHEN and CDR2 SYDVKM.

This sequence joins TRBV28 and TRBJ1-2, with TRBD1 matching 7 bases. CDR1 and CDR2 from the germline V gene are MDHEN and SYDVKM. The CDR3 length is 15 residues. V was clipped by 1 base and J by 4 bases; unmatched bases: 6. CDR3 in amino acids: CASSLSEAGGYGYTF. CDR3 bases: TGTGCCAGCAGTTTATCGGAGGCAGGGGGCTATGGCTACACCTTC.

This rearrangement joins TRBV7-2 to TRBJ2-7; no reliable D call. The V gene's germline CDR1 is SGHTA and CDR2 FQGNSA. Trimming left V 6 bases short and J 6 bases short, with 18 bases between. The CDR3 covers 14 residues. The CDR3 is CASRGGGAIPEQYF. The DNA of the CDR3 is TGTGCCAGCAGGGGCGGCGGAGCCATTCCCGAGCAGTACTTC.

This clone came up once. The chain recombines TRBV5-6 with TRBJ2-7, with D perhaps TRBD2 (5 bases). Germline assignment: CDR1 SGHDT and CDR2 YYEEEE. The CDR3 has 15 amino acids. The V end lost 2 bases, the J end lost 4 bases, and 16 bases lay between the germline ends. The CDR3 spells CASSFISGKIYEQYF. DNA for the CDR3: TGTGCCAGCAGCTTTATATCGGGAAAGATTTACGAGCAGTACTTC.

About this clone itself: This CDR3 is also generated by other DNA sequences in the sample. The chain combines TRBV7-6 with TRBJ2-3, with D hard to call. V was pared by 8 bases and J by 3 bases, with 3 bases between. Per germline, CDR1 SGHVS and CDR2 FNYEAQ. The CDR3 is 10 amino acids. CDR3 loop: CASGTDTQYF. The CDR3 bases are TGTGCCAGCGGAACAGATACGCAGTATTTT.

V and J are TRBV27 and TRBJ2-7; D uncertain. Germline values: CDR1 MNHEY, CDR2 SMNVEV (reference sequence). V was pared by 4 bases and J by 2 bases, with 9 bases between. The CDR3 totals 13 residues. The DNA of the CDR3 is TGTGCCAGCAGTTCTTCTCCTACCTACGAGCAGTACTTC. Translation: CASSSSPTYEQYF.

A word on this clone: Distinct nucleotide sequences in the sample also encode this CDR3. The chain is built from TRBV15 and TRBJ1-3; D gene ambiguous. The germline CDR1 and CDR2 sequences are LNHNV and YYDKDF (reference sequence). Trimming stripped 0 bases from V and 0 bases from J, with 6 bases between. The CDR3 has 15 residues. The CDR3 sequence is CATSRDRSSGNTIYF. The CDR3 region has the DNA TGTGCCACCAGCAGAGACCGGAGCTCTGGAAACACCATATATTTT.

The chain employs TRBV27 and TRBJ2-7, with D perhaps being TRBD1 or TRBD2 (5 bases each). Per the germline V gene, CDR1 is MNHEY and CDR2 is SMNVEV (reference sequence). With 6 bases removed from V and 5 bases from J, the gap between germline ends came to 23 bases. The length of the CDR3 is 16 residues. The CDR3 loop reads CASSRFLGAGFHEQYF. CDR3 coding DNA: TGTGCCAGCAGCCGTTTCCTCGGGGCAGGGTTCCACGAGCAGTACTTC.